This TCR beta chain emerged from a study of blood T cell repertoires in COVID-19. Background on the study: Samples of COVID-19 (acute and convalescent) were obtained from the United States, Italy and Spain. Nucleic acid was either cDNA or gDNA, and it came from T cells, B-cell-depleted T cells, or PBMCs.

TCRdb's table, derived via immunoSEQ multiplex PCR, lists solely in-frame clones and lacks some. The repertoire has 150,000 to 200,000 clones, 70% to 85% of them found once; the top ten carry 5.5% to 7.5%. The CDR3 is 13 amino acids. CDR1 is SGHAT and CDR2 is FQNNGV in the germline V gene. The V end lost 7 bases, the J end lost 8 bases, and 14 bases lay between the germline ends. The sample consisted of peripheral blood. The receptor's source is a middle-aged woman with COVID-19, enrolled during active disease. This sequence joins TRBV11-2 and TRBJ1-4; a possible D gene is TRBD1 (6 bases). CDR3 protein: CASNIQGTEKLFF. The CDR3 nucleotides are TGTGCCAGCAATATTCAGGGGACCGAAAAACTGTTTTTT.